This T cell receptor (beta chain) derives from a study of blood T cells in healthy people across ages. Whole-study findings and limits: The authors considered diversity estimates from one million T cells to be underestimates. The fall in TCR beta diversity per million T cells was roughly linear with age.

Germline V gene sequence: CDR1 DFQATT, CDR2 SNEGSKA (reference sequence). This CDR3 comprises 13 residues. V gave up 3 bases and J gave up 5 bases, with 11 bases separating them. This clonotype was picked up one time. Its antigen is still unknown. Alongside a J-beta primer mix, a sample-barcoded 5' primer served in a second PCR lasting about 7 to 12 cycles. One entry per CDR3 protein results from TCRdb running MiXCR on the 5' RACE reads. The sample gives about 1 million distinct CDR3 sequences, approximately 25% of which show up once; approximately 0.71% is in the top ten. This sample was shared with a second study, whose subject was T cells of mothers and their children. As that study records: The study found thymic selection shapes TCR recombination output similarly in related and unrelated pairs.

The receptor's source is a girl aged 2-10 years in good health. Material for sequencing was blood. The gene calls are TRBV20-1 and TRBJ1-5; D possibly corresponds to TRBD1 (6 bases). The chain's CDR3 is CSASGDTDQPQHF. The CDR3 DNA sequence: TGCAGTGCTAGTGGGGACACGGATCAGCCCCAGCATTTT.